The 24 T cell receptor beta chains listed next were all sequenced from one sample in a study of cytomegalovirus exposure and HLA in healthy donors. PCR used 60 Vbeta primers and 13 Jbeta primers. Sequenced by immunoSEQ multiplex PCR; TCRdb stores in-frame clones only, minus some. The table records approximately 110,000 clones, approximately 86% of them present only once. Sample: PBMCs. These receptors were taken from a man aged 18 to 29 in good health and CMV-seronegative.

The chain employs TRBV7-8 and TRBJ2-7, with D uncertain. The germline V and J ends were trimmed by 5 bases and 4 bases, with 12 bases remaining between them. CDR1 is SGHVS, CDR2 FQNEAQ, per germline. CDR3 length equals 13 residues. The CDR3 DNA follows: TGTGCCAGCAGCGCAAGCACCCCGTACGAGCAGTACTTC. This gives the protein CASSASTPYEQYF.

Of note for this clone: The same CDR3 also results from other DNA sequences found in this sample. The chain combines TRBV5-4 with TRBJ2-5; weak D call: TRBD1 (5 bases). Germline V gives CDR1 SGHNT, CDR2 YYREEE (reference sequence). This CDR3 is 15 amino acids long. V shed 5 bases and J shed 2 bases, with 16 bases lying between them. Written as DNA, the CDR3 is TGTGCCAGCAGTCTATTACAGGAAATACAAGAGACCCAGTACTTC. This sequence encodes CASSLLQEIQETQYF.

The J gene is TRBJ1-5, the V gene TRBV25-1, with a possible D match to TRBD1 (6 bases). The CDR3 has 14 amino acids. Between the trimmed V and J ends, which lost 5 bases and 1 base, there was a span of 9 bases. The germline V gene has CDR1 MGHDK and CDR2 SYGVNS. This CDR3 is CASSTTGSNQPQHF. CDR3 DNA sequence: TGTGCCAGCAGTACCACAGGGAGCAATCAGCCCCAGCATTTT.

The table lists this clone with a count of one. J is TRBJ1-2 and V is TRBV25-1; 8 bases are a match to TRBD1. This CDR3 contains 16 residues. In germline, CDR1 is MGHDK, CDR2 SYGVNS. Trimming cost V 6 bases and J 5 bases; bases outside gene matches: 14. The CDR3 sequence is CASRGTGILPGYGYTF. The CDR3 DNA reads TGTGCCAGCAGAGGGACAGGAATCCTCCCTGGGTATGGCTACACCTTC.

CDR3 nucleotides: TGTGCCAGCAGTGAATACGCAGGGTCTGGAAACACCATATATTTT. This sequence encodes CASSEYAGSGNTIYF. This sequence joins TRBV6-1 and TRBJ1-3; perhaps TRBD1 as D (5 bases). The CDR3 extends over 15 amino acids. Germline assignment: CDR1 MNHNS and CDR2 SASEGT. The ends were cut back, 2 bases at V and 1 base at J, with 9 bases in the middle.

The chain recombines TRBV30 with TRBJ2-5; 7 nucleotides match TRBD2. Germline V CDR1 and CDR2: GTSNPN, SVGIG (reference sequence). The ends lost 5 bases at V and 4 bases at J; junction bases unmatched: 7. This CDR3 contains 13 residues. CDR3 sequence: CAWSRGGGETQYF. DNA for the CDR3: TGTGCCTGGTCCCGTGGGGGGGGAGAGACCCAGTACTTC.

This chain uses TRBV27 with TRBJ2-7, with 9 bases lining up with TRBD1. After removal of 3 bases from V and 1 base from J, the junction contained 4 bases not matched to a gene. Germline V gene sequence: CDR1 MNHEY, CDR2 SMNVEV (reference sequence). This CDR3 is 15 amino acids long. In nucleotides, the CDR3 is TGTGCCAGCAGTTTCTTGGGACAGGGATCCTACGAGCAGTACTTC. The encoded protein is CASSFLGQGSYEQYF.

The genes are TRBV7-3 and TRBJ1-1, with 9 bases aligning to TRBD1. This CDR3 has 15 residues. The germline CDR1 and CDR2 sequences are SGHTA and FQGTGA. The junction had 7 bases not matched to a gene; V was cut back by 5 bases and J by 3 bases. The CDR3 region is CASSLDRGEYTEAFF. The CDR3 DNA reads as TGTGCCAGCAGCCTAGACAGGGGGGAGTACACTGAAGCTTTCTTT.

This rearrangement joins TRBV29-1 to TRBJ1-4; weak D call: TRBD1 (6 bases). The V gene's germline CDR1 is SQVTM and CDR2 ANQGSEA. V shed 4 bases and J shed 0 bases, with 12 bases lying between them. The CDR3 is made up of 15 amino acids. Here the CDR3 DNA reads TGCAGCGTTGCGTCGGACAGCCCAACTAATGAAAAACTGTTTTTT. Translating gives CSVASDSPTNEKLFF.

This chain links TRBV7-2 with TRBJ2-6; 7 bases are shared with TRBD2. Germline assignment: CDR1 SGHTA and CDR2 FQGNSA. The trim removed 0 bases at V and 0 bases at J, leaving 11 bases unmatched. This CDR3 comprises 20 residues. Written as DNA, the CDR3 is TGTGCCAGCAGCTTAGCAGCCGGTCTAGCGGCTTCCTCTGGGGCCAACGTCCTGACTTTC. Encoded protein: CASSLAAGLAASSGANVLTF. The variable domain in full, completed from reference TRBV7-2 and TRBJ2-6, reads GAGVSQSPSNKVTEKGKDVELRCDPISGHTALYWYRQSLGQGLEFLIYFQGNSAPDKSGLPSDRFSAERTGGSVSTLTIQRTQQEDSAVYLCASSLAAGLAASSGANVLTFGAGSRLTVL.

This chain uses TRBV11-2 with TRBJ2-7; 12 nucleotides match TRBD2. V lost 6 bases to trimming and J lost 4 bases; unmatched junction nucleotides: 7. In germline, CDR1 is SGHAT, CDR2 FQNNGV. The CDR3 length is 15 residues. The CDR3 nucleotides are TGTGCCAGCAGGAGGACTAGCGGGAACAGGTACGAGCAGTACTTC. Translating gives CASRRTSGNRYEQYF.

The rearrangement joins TRBV28 to TRBJ2-1, with 10 nucleotides matching TRBD1. This CDR3 region has 16 residues. With 8 bases clipped from V and 10 bases from J, the junction kept 17 bases outside the gene matches. Germline V gene data show CDR1 as MDHEN and CDR2 as SYDVKM. The CDR3 nucleotides read TGTGCCAGCTCTTTATCTCCGGGACAGGGGTCCCACGAGCAGTTCTTC. Protein sequence: CASSLSPGQGSHEQFF. The full variable domain, completed using reference TRBV28 and TRBJ2-1, is DVKVTQSSRYLVKRTGEKVFLECVQDMDHENMFWYRQDPGLGLRLIYFSYDVKMKEKGDIPEGYSVSREKKERFSLILESASTNQTSMYLCASSLSPGQGSHEQFFGPGTRLTVL.

The table lists this clone with a few counts. J is TRBJ1-1 and V is TRBV5-1, with 8 nucleotides matching TRBD1. The CDR3 runs 15 residues. The V and J ends lost 5 bases and 0 bases, in that order; junction bases with no gene match: 6. CDR1 and CDR2 (germline): SGHRS, YFSETQ. The CDR3 is CASSPHRGMNTEAFF. The CDR3, as DNA: TGCGCCAGCAGTCCACACAGGGGGATGAACACTGAAGCTTTCTTT. Full variable domain (missing parts from reference TRBV5-1 and TRBJ1-1): KAGVTQTPRYLIKTRGQQVTLSCSPISGHRSVSWYQQTPGQGLQFLFEYFSETQRNKGNFPGRFSGRQFSNSRSEMNVSTLELGDSALYLCASSPHRGMNTEAFFGQGTRLTVV.

The rearrangement joins TRBV9 to TRBJ1-3, with D uncertain. CDR1 is SGDLS, CDR2 YYNGEE, per germline. V was pared by 3 bases and J by 8 bases, with 9 bases between. The CDR3 covers 12 residues. CDR3 protein: CASSEPRDTIYF. The CDR3 DNA reads as TGTGCCAGCAGCGAGCCTCGGGACACCATATATTTT.

This clone was observed once. The chain has TRBV28 and TRBJ2-7; 9 bases align to TRBD1. This CDR3 comprises 13 residues. J gave up 6 bases and V 4 bases, and 4 bases lay outside the gene matches. Per germline, CDR1 MDHEN and CDR2 SYDVKM. The CDR3 loop reads CASSSGQGSEQYF. The CDR3 DNA sequence: TGTGCCAGCAGTTCGGGACAGGGCTCCGAGCAGTACTTC.

The chain links TRBV6-6 to TRBJ1-4, with 7 bases matching TRBD1. Trimming cost V 6 bases and J 7 bases; bases outside gene matches: 8. This CDR3 is built from 14 residues. The germline gives CDR1 MNHNY, CDR2 SVGAGI (reference sequence). CDR3 bases: TGTGCCAGCAGACCACCGCAGGGGGGTGAAAAACTGTTTTTT. It translates to CASRPPQGGEKLFF.

V usage is TRBV18 and J usage is TRBJ2-5, with TRBD2 as a possible D gene (5 bases). The germline gives CDR1 KGHSH, CDR2 LQKENI. The V end lost 0 bases, the J end lost 4 bases, and 9 bases lay between the germline ends. The CDR3 consists of 14 residues. The CDR3 bases are TGTGCCAGCTCACCACCGAGGGATGGAGAGACCCAGTACTTC. It is translated as CASSPPRDGETQYF.

The J gene is TRBJ1-2, the V gene TRBV19, with a tentative D call TRBD1 (6 bases). Germline loops: CDR1 LNHDA, CDR2 SQIVND (reference sequence). This CDR3 is 16 amino acids long. The V end lost 7 bases, the J end lost 5 bases, and 23 bases lay between the germline ends. The CDR3 reads CASKGPGAQLIYGYTF. The CDR3 bases are TGTGCCAGTAAGGGGCCAGGGGCCCAACTTATTTATGGCTACACCTTC.

This clone was detected only once. This chain links TRBV7-2 with TRBJ2-7; D is perhaps TRBD2 (5 bases). CDR1 is SGHTA, CDR2 FQGNSA, per germline. This CDR3 region has 13 residues. Trimming shortened V by 1 base and J by 3 bases, and 7 bases separated the two germline ends. Here the CDR3 DNA reads TGTGCCAGCAGCTTAGTTGAGGGCTACGAGCAGTACTTC. This sequence encodes CASSLVEGYEQYF.

V is TRBV11-2 and J is TRBJ2-1; D not resolved. CDR1 is SGHAT and CDR2 is FQNNGV in the germline V gene. V was clipped by 5 bases and J by 3 bases, with 14 bases between them. This CDR3 contains 15 residues. This CDR3 reads CASSLALAGYNEQFF. In DNA, the CDR3 is TGTGCCAGCAGCCTTGCTTTAGCCGGCTACAATGAGCAGTTCTTC.

V and J are TRBV2 and TRBJ2-5, with TRBD2 matching 9 bases. CDR3 size: 14 residues. The ends lost 8 bases at V and 5 bases at J; junction bases unmatched: 9. Germline V gene sequence: CDR1 SNHLY, CDR2 FYNNEI. DNA of the CDR3: TGTGCCAGCGAGAGTAGCGGGAGAGTTGAGACCCAGTACTTC. Its translation: CASESSGRVETQYF. Full variable domain (remainder filled in from reference TRBV2 and TRBJ2-5): EPEVTQTPSHQVTQMGQEVILRCVPISNHLYFYWYRQILGQKVEFLVSFYNNEISEKSEIFDDQFSVERPDGSNFTLKIRSTKLEDSAMYFCASESSGRVETQYFGPGTRLLVL.

The chain has TRBV28 and TRBJ1-3; maybe TRBD1 (6 bases). CDR3 length: 16 amino acids. V gave up 7 bases and J gave up 0 bases, with 16 bases separating them. The germline V gene encodes CDR1 MDHEN and CDR2 SYDVKM. The DNA of the CDR3 is TGTGCCAGCACTAGGGGCAGGGGCACCTCTGGAAACACCATATATTTT. Translating it yields CASTRGRGTSGNTIYF.

This chain joins TRBV9 and TRBJ1-1, with a tentative D call TRBD1 (5 bases). Germline CDR1 is SGDLS and CDR2 is YYNGEE. The CDR3 extends over 14 amino acids. Trimming shortened V by 0 bases and J by 0 bases, and 6 bases separated the two germline ends. The CDR3 coding sequence is TGTGCCAGCAGCGTAGGGACACTGAACACTGAAGCTTTCTTT. Translated: CASSVGTLNTEAFF.

This clone was observed once. The chain uses TRBV5-1 and TRBJ2-3, with unresolved D. This CDR3 has 14 amino acids. V lost 4 bases and J 1 base, leaving 10 bases between the germline ends. Germline CDR1 reads SGHRS; CDR2 reads YFSETQ. CDR3 sequence (DNA): TGCGCCAGCAGCGCGGAGAAACGCACAGATACGCAGTATTTT. Its protein is CASSAEKRTDTQYF.